This T cell receptor (beta chain) originates from a study of response to subunit inactivated influenza vaccine. Findings and caveats of the study: There was a suggestion from the authors that each seasonal influenza vaccination recruits few new T cells.

This clonotype was picked up a small number of times. Its antigen is unknown. MiXCR, applied by TCRdb to the RT-PCR reads, yields one record per CDR3 protein. In the table there are fewer than 600,000 distinct CDR3 sequences, around 7.9% of which are singletons. V was shortened by 3 bases and J by 5 bases, with 8 bases between the two germline ends. The CDR3 has 12 amino acids. Germline V gene data show CDR1 as SGHNT and CDR2 as YYREEE (reference sequence). The sequencing used PBMCs from blood, collected roughly 24 months after vaccination. This TCR derives from a man aged 50 to 75 who received an inactivated influenza vaccine. The J gene is TRBJ2-5, the V gene TRBV5-4; no firm D call. For the CDR3, the DNA is TGTGCCAGCAGCTCCGGTGCGGAGACCCAGTACTTC. Its protein product is CASSSGAETQYF.